This T cell receptor beta chain was obtained from a study of blood T cell repertoires in COVID-19. The assay was immunoSEQ multiplex PCR, and TCRdb's table has in-frame clones only and misses some. The repertoire consists of about 100,000 clones, with roughly 90% occurring once and the leading ten covering 4% to 5.5%. CDR3 size: 13 residues. Germline V lookup: CDR1 MNHEY, CDR2 SVGAGI. V gave up 7 bases and J gave up 6 bases, with 13 bases separating them. V gene TRBV6-5 combines with J gene TRBJ1-5, with D tentatively TRBD1 (5 bases). The TCR was taken from a woman aged 45-60 years with COVID-19, enrolled during active disease. The specimen was peripheral blood. CDR3 bases: TGTGCCAGCACCCCGGGGGTCGGTCAGCCCCAGCATTTT. Translation: CASTPGVGQPQHF.